A single sample is the source of the 26 T cell receptor beta chains below, sequenced in a study of blood T cell repertoires in COVID-19. Profiling relied on immunoSEQ multiplex PCR, and the TCRdb table lists in-frame clones only, not all of them. The data show roughly 120,000 clones, with around 80% seen just once and roughly 6.2% held by the top ten. The sequencing sample was made of peripheral blood. All receptors derive from a man aged 65-85 years with acute or convalescent COVID-19.

The V and J genes are TRBV19 and TRBJ1-1; 8 bases align to TRBD1. There are 15 residues in the CDR3. Germline CDR1 and CDR2: LNHDA and SQIVND (reference sequence). J gave up 4 bases and V 3 bases, and 7 bases lay outside the gene matches. This chain's CDR3 is CASSIGQGSPTEAFF. The CDR3 nucleotides read TGTGCCAGTAGTATTGGACAGGGTTCCCCCACTGAAGCTTTCTTT.

The chain's CDR3 is CASSIVPYLAGGYNEQFF. The DNA for the CDR3 is TGTGCCAGTAGTATAGTCCCCTATCTAGCGGGGGGGTACAATGAGCAGTTCTTC. V is TRBV19 and J is TRBJ2-1, with TRBD2 identical over 12 bases. The germline V gene has CDR1 LNHDA and CDR2 SQIVND (reference sequence). The CDR3 is made up of 18 amino acids. V was clipped by 1 base and J by 4 bases; unmatched bases: 8. Filled out from reference TRBV19 and TRBJ2-1, the complete variable domain reads DGGITQSPKYLFRKEGQNVTLSCEQNLNHDAMYWYRQDPGQGLRLIYYSQIVNDFQKGDIAEGYSVSREKKESFPLTVTSAQKNPTAFYLCASSIVPYLAGGYNEQFFGPGTRLTVL.

This clone was picked up one time. The V call is TRBV4-3, the J call TRBJ1-6; TRBD1 agrees at 7 bases. Germline V lookup: CDR1 LGHNA, CDR2 YSLEER. The CDR3 totals 16 residues. The V and J ends lost 2 bases and 9 bases, in that order; junction bases with no gene match: 10. The DNA for the CDR3 is TGCGCCAGCAGCCAAACGACAGGGTCTGACGCTTCACCCCTCCACTTT. Translation gives CASSQTTGSDASPLHF.

This rearrangement joins TRBV18 to TRBJ1-1; D remains ambiguous. The V and J ends lost 2 bases and 7 bases respectively, with 14 bases between them. The CDR3 contains 14 residues. The germline V gene has CDR1 KGHSH and CDR2 LQKENI. The CDR3 loop reads CASSPTSGANEAFF. CDR3 sequence (DNA): TGTGCCAGCTCACCAACCAGCGGAGCAAATGAAGCTTTCTTT.

Only one count was recorded for this clone. The chain has TRBV28 and TRBJ1-1, with D uncertain. The CDR3 totals 12 residues. Germline-derived CDR1 and CDR2 are MDHEN and SYDVKM. Trimming left V 5 bases short and J 9 bases short, with 13 bases between. This chain's CDR3 is CASSPPDSKAFF. CDR3 bases: TGTGCCAGCAGTCCTCCAGACTCTAAAGCTTTCTTT.

The chain carries TRBV5-1 and TRBJ1-1; 9 nucleotides match TRBD1. V was clipped by 4 bases and J by 3 bases; unmatched bases: 4. In germline, CDR1 is SGHRS, CDR2 YFSETQ. This CDR3 has 14 amino acids. Here the CDR3 reads CASSTGGAYTEAFF. CDR3 coding DNA: TGCGCCAGCAGCACAGGGGGCGCCTACACTGAAGCTTTCTTT.

The chain uses TRBV6-6 and TRBJ1-2; TRBD1 is a possible D gene (5 bases). Germline assignment: CDR1 MNHNY and CDR2 SVGAGI (reference sequence). Trimming cost V 5 bases and J 7 bases, with 17 bases left between them. CDR3 length: 14 amino acids. The CDR3 here is CASSQKGEVRGYTF. CDR3 coding DNA: TGTGCCAGCAGTCAGAAAGGGGAGGTTCGTGGCTACACCTTC.

The V gene is TRBV4-1, the J gene TRBJ1-4; no firm D call. V gave up 4 bases and J gave up 3 bases, with 9 bases separating them. Germline CDR1 is MGHRA and CDR2 is YSYEKL. The CDR3 totals 14 residues. The DNA of the CDR3 is TGCGCCAGCAGCCCGGAGGAGCCTAATGAAAAACTGTTTTTT. Translation gives CASSPEEPNEKLFF.

The V call is TRBV24-1, the J call TRBJ2-1, with D uncertain. Deletions cut 2 bases from V and 15 bases from J, with 13 bases between. Germline assignment: CDR1 KGHDR and CDR2 SFDVKD. This CDR3 is built from 12 residues. The CDR3 nucleotides read TGTGCCACCAGTGATTCGATGGCACAGCCGTTCTTC. It encodes CATSDSMAQPFF.

V and J are TRBV7-3 and TRBJ2-3; TRBD2 matches at 9 bases. V gave up 1 base and J gave up 2 bases; unmatched junction bases: 4. Germline CDR1 SGHTA, CDR2 FQGTGA. The CDR3 extends over 16 amino acids. The CDR3 spells CASSLRAGGATDTQYF. CDR3 DNA: TGTGCCAGCAGCTTAAGGGCGGGAGGGGCCACAGATACGCAGTATTTT.

This clone has a handful of counts. The chain employs TRBV24-1 and TRBJ1-5; D is undetermined. V was shortened by 6 bases and J by 1 base, with 9 bases between the two germline ends. The CDR3 sequence is 14 residues long. Per germline, CDR1 KGHDR and CDR2 SFDVKD. CDR3 DNA sequence: TGTGCCACCAGTCAAGGAGGGAGCAATCAGCCCCAGCATTTT. Residues: CATSQGGSNQPQHF.

This clone was counted between two and nine times. The J gene is TRBJ1-4, the V gene TRBV7-2; 7 bases are shared with TRBD1. Germline V gene data show CDR1 as SGHTA and CDR2 as FQGNSA. The CDR3 runs to 16 residues. V dropped 2 bases and J dropped 8; count of bases not matched to a gene: 11. Here the CDR3 DNA reads TGTGCCAGCAGCTTAATGGGCCGACAGGGTGGAGAAAAACTGTTTTTT. It is translated as CASSLMGRQGGEKLFF.

J is TRBJ1-5 and V is TRBV19; D is uncertain. The CDR3 has 9 amino acids. The germline V and J ends were trimmed by 9 bases and 7 bases, with 4 bases remaining between them. CDR1 and CDR2 (germline): LNHDA, SQIVND (reference sequence). The CDR3 region is CASGQPQHF. The CDR3 nucleotides are TGTGCCAGCGGGCAGCCCCAGCATTTT.

Here the CDR3 reads CASSYSGTGAYGYTF. CDR3 nucleotide sequence: TGTGCCAGCAGTTACTCCGGGACAGGGGCTTATGGCTACACCTTC. This chain uses TRBV6-2 or TRBV6-3 with TRBJ1-2; 10 bases are shared with TRBD1. The CDR3 is 15 residues long. V lost 0 bases to trimming and J lost 5 bases; unmatched junction nucleotides: 3. Germline V CDR1 and CDR2: MNHEY, SVGEGT.

J is TRBJ1-5 and V is TRBV7-6; TRBD1 matches 8 bases. The CDR3 has 16 residues. The ends lost 1 base at V and 6 bases at J; junction bases unmatched: 8. The V gene's germline CDR1 is SGHVS and CDR2 FNYEAQ. CDR3 bases: TGTGCCAGCAGCTTAGGGGCAGGGGGCTTTTTTCAGCCCCAGCATTTT. It codes for CASSLGAGGFFQPQHF.

V usage is TRBV7-3 and J usage is TRBJ2-1; tentatively, D is TRBD2 (5 bases). CDR3 length equals 13 residues. Germline assignment: CDR1 SGHTA and CDR2 FQGTGA. V lost 5 bases and J 9 bases, leaving 14 bases between the germline ends. The CDR3 DNA is TGTGCCAGCAGCCCCGTCCCCGGGGTTGAGCAGTTCTTC. Its protein is CASSPVPGVEQFF. Variable domain in full (rest from reference TRBV7-3 and TRBJ2-1): GAGVSQTPSNKVTEKGKYVELRCDPISGHTALYWYRQSLGQGPEFLIYFQGTGAADDSGLPNDRFFAVRPEGSVSTLKIQRTERGDSAVYLCASSPVPGVEQFFGPGTRLTVL.

The genes are TRBV2 and TRBJ2-7, with 7 bases lining up with TRBD1. This CDR3 contains 14 residues. Trimming at V came to 4 bases and at J to 4 bases, leaving 7 bases not matched to a gene. Per the germline V gene, CDR1 is SNHLY and CDR2 is FYNNEI. CDR3: CASSVYRGHYEQYF. CDR3 bases: TGTGCCAGCAGTGTTTACAGGGGTCATTACGAGCAGTACTTC.

This sequence joins TRBV9 and TRBJ2-1, with 8 bases lining up with TRBD1. Germline assignment: CDR1 SGDLS and CDR2 YYNGEE. After removal of 6 bases from V and 4 bases from J, the junction contained 12 bases not matched to a gene. The CDR3 is 16 residues long. The CDR3 DNA sequence: TGTGCCAGCACCTTGGGCGGGGACAGGTGGTACAATGAGCAGTTCTTC. Amino acids: CASTLGGDRWYNEQFF.

The gene calls are TRBV18 and TRBJ2-7; TRBD2 might be the D (5 bases). Deletions cut 3 bases from V and 3 bases from J, with 15 bases between. The V gene's germline CDR1 is KGHSH and CDR2 LQKENI. The length of the CDR3 is 15 residues. CDR3 amino acids: CASSPGSPLNYEQYF. The DNA for the CDR3 is TGTGCCAGCTCACCTGGGAGCCCATTGAACTACGAGCAGTACTTC.

The chain carries TRBV7-9 and TRBJ1-1; D perhaps matches TRBD1 (5 bases). V was trimmed by 4 bases and J by 1 base, leaving 10 bases between them. The CDR3 is 14 amino acids. Germline CDR1 and CDR2: SEHNR and FQNEAQ (reference sequence). Here the CDR3 reads CASSWGVGNTEAFF. Written as DNA, the CDR3 is TGTGCCAGCAGCTGGGGGGTTGGGAACACTGAAGCTTTCTTT. Full variable domain (remainder filled in from reference TRBV7-9 and TRBJ1-1): DTGVSQNPRHKITKRGQNVTFRCDPISEHNRLYWYRQTLGQGPEFLTYFQNEAQLEKSRLLSDRFSAERPKGSFSTLEIQRTEQGDSAMYLCASSWGVGNTEAFFGQGTRLTVV.

The chain has TRBV5-1 and TRBJ2-1; D is possibly TRBD2 (6 bases). This CDR3 comprises 15 residues. Trimming shortened V by 0 bases and J by 6 bases, and 13 bases separated the two germline ends. Germline-derived CDR1 and CDR2 are SGHRS and YFSETQ. CDR3 sequence reads: CASSLGGLDTNEQFF. The CDR3 DNA sequence: TGCGCCAGCAGCTTGGGGGGACTGGATACCAATGAGCAGTTCTTC.

This chain uses TRBV19 with TRBJ2-2, with TRBD1 as a possible D gene (6 bases). This CDR3 comprises 15 residues. The V and J ends lost 1 base and 3 bases respectively, with 9 bases between them. CDR1 is LNHDA, CDR2 SQIVND, per germline (reference sequence). The CDR3 DNA follows: TGTGCCAGTAGTATAGGGGGGCGATACACCGGGGAGCTGTTTTTT. As protein: CASSIGGRYTGELFF.

In its sample, this clone was seen once. Here the CDR3 reads CASSSDGSNQPQHF. The DNA for the CDR3 is TGTGCCAGCAGTTCCGACGGGAGCAATCAGCCCCAGCATTTT. The genes are TRBV2 and TRBJ1-5; the D is unclear. Germline CDR1 reads SNHLY; CDR2 reads FYNNEI. The CDR3 consists of 14 residues. Trimming took off 5 bases at V and 1 base at J, with 9 bases between the two ends.

This sequence joins TRBV18 and TRBJ1-2; TRBD1 might be the D (5 bases). CDR1 is KGHSH, CDR2 LQKENI, per germline. The length of the CDR3 is 13 residues. The V gene lost 4 bases and the J gene lost 4 bases, with 10 bases spanning the gap. The CDR3 here is CASSLDTIYGYTF. Here the CDR3 DNA reads TGTGCCAGCTCACTGGACACCATCTATGGCTACACCTTC.

This chain connects TRBV7-9 to TRBJ2-7; D is unclear. Between the trimmed V and J ends, which lost 3 bases and 6 bases, there was a span of 15 bases. CDR1 and CDR2 from the germline V gene are SEHNR and FQNEAQ (reference sequence). The CDR3 runs 14 residues. DNA of the CDR3: TGTGCCAGCAGCTTTTCCAGCGCCCATAGCGAGCAGTACTTC. This translates into CASSFSSAHSEQYF.

Of note for this clone: Other DNA sequences from this sample encode an identical CDR3 as well. This rearrangement joins TRBV7-9 to TRBJ2-5, with 10 bases fitting TRBD2. V gave up 5 bases and J gave up 4 bases; unmatched junction bases: 10. Germline CDR1 and CDR2: SEHNR and FQNEAQ (reference sequence). The CDR3 is 16 residues long. The CDR3 loop reads CASSESGGAHRETQYF. CDR3 nucleotide sequence: TGTGCCAGCAGCGAGAGCGGGGGGGCCCATCGAGAGACCCAGTACTTC.